The next 4 T cell receptor beta chains were all read from a single sample in a study of Ad26.COV2.S vaccination and SARS-CoV-2 variants. The table came from immunoSEQ multiplex PCR; TCRdb's copy has only in-frame clones and leaves some out. The sample shows roughly 390,000 clones, approximately 90% of them seen only once. Stated treatment: roughly 19 received Ad26.COV2.S at low or high dose, single or two shots; about 5 received placebo; per-sample allocation not given. Day 63 after the first injection of vaccine or placebo was the sampling time. This sample comprised peripheral blood, obtained in a trial of Ad26.COV2.S vaccine versus placebo. The receptors here all came from a person between 18 and 59 years old who received the Ad26.COV2.S COVID-19 vaccine or a placebo.

This chain uses TRBV7-9 with TRBJ2-7; TRBD1 matches 9 bases. The V gene end was trimmed by 4 bases and the J gene end by 0 bases; junction bases not matched to a gene: 4. Germline-derived CDR1 and CDR2 are SEHNR and FQNEAQ (reference sequence). This CDR3 is built from 15 residues. The CDR3 nucleotides read TGTGCCAGCAGCTGGGACAGGGTCAGCTCCTACGAGCAGTACTTC. This sequence encodes CASSWDRVSSYEQYF.

The V gene is TRBV29-1, the J gene TRBJ1-2; D may be TRBD1 (6 bases). Germline-derived CDR1 and CDR2 are SQVTM and ANQGSEA. This CDR3 spans 11 amino acids. Trimming shortened V by 8 bases and J by 8 bases, and 15 bases separated the two germline ends. The CDR3 DNA sequence: TGCAGCTCGGCGGGGGCTTGGGGCTACACCTTC. The encoded protein is CSSAGAWGYTF.

This clone was observed once. The chain is built from TRBV19 and TRBJ1-1; 7 bases fit TRBD1. V dropped 10 bases and J dropped 0; count of bases not matched to a gene: 5. This CDR3 region has 13 residues. Germline CDR1 is LNHDA and CDR2 is SQIVND (reference sequence). The CDR3 reads CATGQSMNTEAFF. DNA of the CDR3: TGTGCCACGGGACAGTCCATGAACACTGAAGCTTTCTTT.

The V call is TRBV7-2, the J call TRBJ1-2, with D uncertain. The length of the CDR3 is 13 residues. Germline CDR1 is SGHTA and CDR2 is FQGNSA. V lost 1 base and J 1 base, leaving 4 bases between the germline ends. This CDR3 reads CASSLDGNYGYTF. The DNA of the CDR3 is TGTGCCAGCAGCTTAGACGGTAACTATGGCTACACCTTC.